This T cell receptor (beta chain) was captured by sequencing in a study of control samples from healthy donors and cancer patients. The germline V and J ends were trimmed by 3 bases and 6 bases, with 11 bases remaining between them. The CDR3 totals 14 residues. CDR1 MDHEN and CDR2 SYDVKM come from the germline V gene. This table comes from immunoSEQ multiplex PCR, and its TCRdb copy is limited to in-frame clones, with some not included. The sample includes about 170,000 clones, around nine tenths of them seen just once. The rearrangement uses TRBV28 and TRBJ2-2; D perhaps matches TRBD1 (6 bases). The sample consisted of blood. This sequence was found in a man under 40 in good health. Here the CDR3 reads CASSLSGVAGELFF. DNA of the CDR3: TGTGCCAGCAGTTTGTCAGGGGTAGCCGGGGAGCTGTTTTTT.